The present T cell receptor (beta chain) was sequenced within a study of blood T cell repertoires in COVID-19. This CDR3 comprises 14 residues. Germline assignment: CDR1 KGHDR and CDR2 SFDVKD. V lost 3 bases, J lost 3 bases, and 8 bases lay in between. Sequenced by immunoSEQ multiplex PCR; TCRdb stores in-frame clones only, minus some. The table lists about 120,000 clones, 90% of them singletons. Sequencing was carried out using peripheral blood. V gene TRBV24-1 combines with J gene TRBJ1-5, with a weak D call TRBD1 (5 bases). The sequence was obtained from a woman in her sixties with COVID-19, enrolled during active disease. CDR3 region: CATSDAGDNQPQHF. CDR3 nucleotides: TGTGCCACCAGTGATGCGGGGGACAATCAGCCCCAGCATTTT.